This note documents a single TCR beta chain sequence. What it recognizes is unknown. This record belongs to a study of T cell repertoires in cytomegalovirus infection. Study details: Both recently identified HLA-C-restricted and well-studied HLA-B-restricted CMV epitopes were used in the study. A matching HLA type, together with CMV infection, was signaled by public TCR beta signatures.

The V end was cut by 0 bases, the J end by 4 bases, with 9 bases between. CDR3 length: 13 residues. The V gene's germline CDR1 is DFQATT and CDR2 SNEGSKA (reference sequence). TCRdb itself ran the reads through MiXCR, one entry per CDR3 protein. Altogether some 940,000 distinct CDR3 sequences are present, roughly 30% being singletons, with the ten largest covering roughly an eighth. Sample: cultured CD8+ T cells from PBMCs, taken from culture after CMV antigen stimulation. This receptor was identified in a human donor in good health (CMV status not recorded). Some clones in this sample may be carry-over from other donors' samples. The chain is built from TRBV20-1 and TRBJ1-2; no clear D. The CDR3 spells CSAREEDGYGYTF. Here the CDR3 DNA reads TGCAGTGCTAGAGAGGAAGATGGCTATGGCTACACCTTC.